The 32 T cell receptor beta chains given below trace back to one sample, sequenced in a study of T-cell memory formation after mild COVID-19. TCRdb reanalysed the 5' RACE reads using MiXCR and keeps one entry per CDR3 protein. The data show fewer than 600,000 distinct CDR3 sequences, less than 25% seen once. Sequenced: PBMCs or a T cell subset sorted from them (not recorded which). All receptors derive from an adult woman who had mild COVID-19 (a few samples of this study predate the infection). Cell type and time point are not known.

A few counts support this clonotype. The gene calls are TRBV12-3 or TRBV12-4 and TRBJ2-7; D ambiguous. With 5 bases removed from V and 5 bases from J, the gap between germline ends came to 16 bases. This CDR3 has 14 residues. The CDR3 loop is CASSTGPTPDEQYF. CDR3 bases: TGTGCCAGCAGTACCGGTCCCACTCCCGACGAGCAGTACTTC.

V is TRBV7-2 and J is TRBJ1-1, with D unclear. CDR1 and CDR2 from the germline V gene are SGHTA and FQGNSA. This CDR3 comprises 14 residues. Trimming took 1 base from V and 3 from J, leaving 9 bases between them. CDR3 loop: CASSLVGGYTEAFF. The DNA of the CDR3 is TGTGCCAGCAGCTTAGTCGGCGGATACACTGAAGCTTTCTTT. The full variable domain, its missing parts supplied by reference TRBV7-2 and TRBJ1-1, is GAGVSQSPSNKVTEKGKDVELRCDPISGHTALYWYRQSLGQGLEFLIYFQGNSAPDKSGLPSDRFSAERTGGSVSTLTIQRTQQEDSAVYLCASSLVGGYTEAFFGQGTRLTVV.

This clonotype was observed a handful of times. This chain links TRBV4-1 with TRBJ2-7, with 8 bases identical to TRBD1. CDR1 MGHRA and CDR2 YSYEKL come from the germline V gene. Trimming at V came to 4 bases and at J to 2 bases, leaving 7 bases not matched to a gene. The CDR3 is 15 residues long. The DNA for the CDR3 is TGCGCCAGCAGCCTGAGGGCAGGGGGCACCTACGAGCAGTACTTC. Encoded protein: CASSLRAGGTYEQYF.

This clonotype was recorded at least ten times. The V gene is TRBV5-1, the J gene TRBJ2-7; 10 bases are shared with TRBD1. The CDR3 runs 14 residues. The germline V gene has CDR1 SGHRS and CDR2 YFSETQ. The V gene end was trimmed by 4 bases and the J gene end by 6 bases; junction bases not matched to a gene: 7. The CDR3 here is CASSPGTGEPEQYF. The DNA of the CDR3 is TGCGCCAGCAGCCCAGGGACAGGGGAGCCCGAGCAGTACTTC.

This clonotype has just a few counts. The rearrangement joins TRBV5-1 to TRBJ2-2; 10 nucleotides line up with TRBD2. This CDR3 is 15 amino acids long. Germline V gene sequence: CDR1 SGHRS, CDR2 YFSETQ. After removal of 0 bases from V and 7 bases from J, the junction contained 3 bases not matched to a gene. The CDR3 sequence: CASSLATSGRGELFF. CDR3 nucleotide sequence: TGCGCCAGCAGCTTGGCGACTAGCGGGCGCGGGGAGCTGTTTTTT.

The chain uses TRBV5-1 and TRBJ1-1; tentative D call: TRBD1 (6 bases). Germline V gene data show CDR1 as SGHRS and CDR2 as YFSETQ. Between the trimmed V and J ends, which lost 6 bases and 3 bases, there was a span of 15 bases. This CDR3 region has 14 residues. Here the CDR3 reads CASTSGGGYTEAFF. CDR3 nucleotides: TGCGCCAGCACCAGCGGCGGGGGCTACACTGAAGCTTTCTTT.

The CDR3 nucleotides are TGCGCCAGCAGCCACGGGACGGCGGACTCTGGGGCCAACGTCCTGACTTTC. Translation gives CASSHGTADSGANVLTF. J is TRBJ2-6 and V is TRBV5-1; D may correspond to TRBD1 or TRBD2 (5 bases each). CDR1 SGHRS and CDR2 YFSETQ come from the germline V gene. With 4 bases removed from V and 0 bases from J, the gap between germline ends came to 14 bases. This CDR3 has 17 amino acids.

V usage is TRBV29-1 and J usage is TRBJ2-1; D ambiguous. CDR1 and CDR2 (germline): SQVTM, ANQGSEA. This CDR3 has 10 residues. Trimming cost V 3 bases and J 11 bases, with 8 bases left between them. Here the CDR3 DNA reads TGCAGCGTTGATACAGTACAGCAGTTCTTC. Amino acids: CSVDTVQQFF.

J is TRBJ2-7 and V is TRBV7-9, with 7 bases aligning to TRBD2. CDR3 length: 13 residues. Germline V gene lookup returns CDR1 SEHNR and CDR2 FQNEAQ (reference sequence). The ends lost 4 bases at V and 3 bases at J; junction bases unmatched: 3. CDR3 amino acids: CASSWGGIYEQYF. The CDR3 bases are TGTGCCAGCAGCTGGGGGGGGATCTACGAGCAGTACTTC.

V gene TRBV20-1 combines with J gene TRBJ2-7, with TRBD2 matching 15 bases. The CDR3 totals 14 residues. Germline V gene lookup returns CDR1 DFQATT and CDR2 SNEGSKA (reference sequence). Trimming took 5 bases from V and 4 from J; bases not matched to a gene: 3. CDR3 sequence (DNA): TGCAGTGCTTTCGGGACTAGCGGGAGGTACGAGCAGTACTTC. This gives the protein CSAFGTSGRYEQYF.

This clonotype has only a few counts. The chain links TRBV5-1 to TRBJ2-1, with D tentatively TRBD1 (6 bases). CDR1 is SGHRS and CDR2 is YFSETQ in the germline V gene. The V gene lost 4 bases and the J gene lost 0 bases, with 17 bases spanning the gap. This CDR3 is 17 amino acids long. The CDR3 nucleotides read TGCGCCAGCAGCAAGCAAGGACAGCTCTCCTCCTACAATGAGCAGTTCTTC. Amino acid sequence: CASSKQGQLSSYNEQFF.

This chain joins TRBV7-9 and TRBJ1-1, with a weak D call TRBD1 (5 bases). The CDR3 contains 13 residues. The ends were cut back, 4 bases at V and 7 bases at J, with 13 bases in the middle. Per the germline V gene, CDR1 is SEHNR and CDR2 is FQNEAQ (reference sequence). CDR3 bases: TGTGCCAGCAGCTCTATTGGGGACCGTGAAGCTTTCTTT. This encodes CASSSIGDREAFF.

The rearrangement links TRBV7-2 to TRBJ2-7; D possibly corresponds to TRBD2 (6 bases). V was pared by 1 base and J by 5 bases, with 9 bases between. Germline CDR1 reads SGHTA; CDR2 reads FQGNSA. CDR3 length: 13 residues. The CDR3 is CASSLDGGNEQYV. The CDR3 region has the DNA TGTGCCAGCAGCTTAGATGGGGGGAACGAGCAGTACGTC.

The sample holds a few counts of this clonotype. The J gene is TRBJ1-4, the V gene TRBV27, with D possibly matching TRBD1 (5 bases). The V gene's germline CDR1 is MNHEY and CDR2 SMNVEV (reference sequence). V dropped 4 bases and J dropped 8 bases, with 14 bases sitting between them. The CDR3 sequence is 14 residues long. The CDR3 spells CASSYQGPVEKLFF. For the CDR3, the DNA is TGTGCCAGCAGTTACCAGGGACCGGTAGAAAAACTGTTTTTT.

This clonotype appeared many times. The rearrangement joins TRBV10-3 to TRBJ2-3, with 8 positions matching TRBD2. V was clipped by 7 bases and J by 4 bases; unmatched bases: 10. Germline CDR1 reads ENHRY; CDR2 reads SYGVKD. This CDR3 is built from 15 residues. The CDR3 bases are TGTGCCATCACTCCGTCGACTAGCGAGGCAGATACGCAGTATTTT. Translating gives CAITPSTSEADTQYF.

V gene TRBV7-3 combines with J gene TRBJ2-5, with D possibly TRBD2 on 5 matching bases. V lost 5 bases and J lost 5, with 15 bases in between. The germline V gene encodes CDR1 SGHTA and CDR2 FQGTGA. This CDR3 comprises 14 residues. CDR3 nucleotide sequence: TGTGCCAGCAGCCTCTCGGACTTACAGGAGACCCAGTACTTC. It codes for CASSLSDLQETQYF.

V usage is TRBV12-3 or TRBV12-4 and J usage is TRBJ2-1; 8 positions agree with TRBD2. The CDR3 consists of 13 residues. V trimming: 7 bases; J trimming: 8 bases; junction bases outside the gene matches: 7. The CDR3 region is CASTRIGRDEQFF. CDR3 DNA sequence: TGTGCCAGCACTCGAATCGGGAGGGATGAGCAGTTCTTC.

The genes are TRBV5-1 and TRBJ2-1, with 7 bases identical to TRBD2. The J segment lost 7 bases and the V segment lost 6 bases, leaving 13 bases of the junction unmatched. This CDR3 comprises 15 residues. Germline CDR1 reads SGHRS; CDR2 reads YFSETQ. The CDR3 sequence: CASNRGGGKGNEQFF. The CDR3 DNA sequence: TGCGCCAGCAACCGCGGCGGGGGTAAGGGGAATGAGCAGTTCTTC.

This clonotype was picked up many times. The chain is built from TRBV5-1 and TRBJ2-1; TRBD2 aligns across 10 bases. V was pared by 6 bases and J by 2 bases, with 8 bases of the junction left unmatched. Germline V CDR1 and CDR2: SGHRS, YFSETQ. The CDR3 loop spans 16 amino acids. CDR3 coding DNA: TGCGCCAGCATCGCCGTGAGCGGGAGGGCCTACAATGAGCAGTTCTTC. It encodes CASIAVSGRAYNEQFF.

The chain couples TRBV29-1 to TRBJ2-3; D is perhaps TRBD2 (5 bases). Germline V lookup: CDR1 SQVTM, CDR2 ANQGSEA. V shed 5 bases and J shed 2 bases, with 14 bases lying between them. The CDR3 covers 14 residues. CDR3 nucleotides: TGCAGCGTTAGGCCGGGGATTCACACAGATACGCAGTATTTT. This gives the protein CSVRPGIHTDTQYF.

This clonotype was counted only a few times. This chain joins TRBV7-6 and TRBJ2-3; D perhaps matches TRBD2 (5 bases). The CDR3 contains 16 residues. Trimming stripped 5 bases from V and 2 bases from J, with 17 bases between. Germline V gene lookup returns CDR1 SGHVS and CDR2 FNYEAQ. The CDR3: CASSPSGGLLTDTQYF. DNA for the CDR3: TGTGCCAGCAGCCCCAGCGGCGGTCTCCTCACAGATACGCAGTATTTT.

The chain has TRBV4-1 and TRBJ1-4; no clear D. V gave up 1 base and J gave up 0 bases, with 9 bases separating them. The CDR3 sequence is 16 residues long. CDR1 MGHRA and CDR2 YSYEKL come from the germline V gene. The CDR3 sequence: CASSQGFRATNEKLFF. The CDR3 bases are TGCGCCAGCAGCCAAGGTTTCAGAGCAACTAATGAAAAACTGTTTTTT.

In this sample, this clonotype turned up once. The chain has TRBV7-9 and TRBJ2-7, with 8 bases identical to TRBD1. The CDR3 length is 17 residues. Germline V CDR1 and CDR2: SEHNR, FQNEAQ (reference sequence). The ends lost 5 bases at V and 1 base at J; junction bases unmatched: 13. CDR3 sequence: CASSQGLRRQGSYEQYF. CDR3 nucleotide sequence: TGTGCCAGCAGCCAAGGTTTGAGGAGACAGGGGTCCTACGAGCAGTACTTC. Looking up the rest from reference TRBV7-9 and TRBJ2-7 gives the full variable domain: DTGVSQNPRHKITKRGQNVTFRCDPISEHNRLYWYRQTLGQGPEFLTYFQNEAQLEKSRLLSDRFSAERPKGSFSTLEIQRTEQGDSAMYLCASSQGLRRQGSYEQYFGPGTRLTVT.

This clonotype was picked up a small number of times. CDR3 nucleotides: TGTGCCAGTAGTATTTACGGGAACGCTAACTATGGCTACACCTTC. It is translated as CASSIYGNANYGYTF. This chain uses TRBV19 with TRBJ1-2; D ambiguous. CDR1 LNHDA and CDR2 SQIVND come from the germline V gene (reference sequence). V gave up 3 bases and J gave up 0 bases, with 11 bases separating them. There are 15 residues in the CDR3.

This clonotype was seen only a few times. This CDR3 is CASSGSGSSYEQYF. Written as DNA, the CDR3 is TGTGCCAGCAGCGGTAGCGGGAGCTCCTACGAGCAGTACTTC. The rearrangement links TRBV7-2 to TRBJ2-7; TRBD2 agrees at 9 bases. Germline V CDR1 and CDR2: SGHTA, FQGNSA. V shed 5 bases and J 0 bases; nucleotides not matched to a gene: 2. The CDR3 runs 14 residues.

This chain joins TRBV4-3 and TRBJ2-4; no definite D call. Germline CDR1 LGHNA, CDR2 YSLEER. The CDR3 has 15 amino acids. Trimming shortened V by 4 bases and J by 5 bases, and 15 bases separated the two germline ends. This chain's CDR3 is CASSPQALSQNIQYF. The CDR3, as DNA: TGCGCCAGCAGCCCCCAGGCCCTGAGTCAAAACATTCAGTACTTC.

The chain carries TRBV7-9 and TRBJ2-1; perhaps TRBD2 as D (5 bases). The CDR3 has 15 amino acids. Trimming stripped 0 bases from V and 9 bases from J, with 15 bases between. Germline-derived CDR1 and CDR2 are SEHNR and FQNEAQ (reference sequence). Here the CDR3 DNA reads TGTGCCAGCAGCTTAGCCCGTCGTGGGAGCCCTGAGCAGTTCTTC. This translates into CASSLARRGSPEQFF.

This clonotype appeared a few times. The chain carries TRBV5-1 and TRBJ2-5, with D tentatively TRBD1 (5 bases). V was trimmed by 5 bases and J by 1 base, leaving 6 bases between them. The V gene's germline CDR1 is SGHRS and CDR2 YFSETQ. CDR3 length equals 12 residues. The CDR3 region has the DNA TGCGCCAGCAGTGACAGCCAAGAGACCCAGTACTTC. Amino acid sequence: CASSDSQETQYF.

The chain recombines TRBV20-1 with TRBJ2-5, with 8 positions matching TRBD1. There are 15 residues in the CDR3. The trim removed 0 bases at V and 2 bases at J, leaving 5 bases unmatched. Germline V gives CDR1 DFQATT, CDR2 SNEGSKA (reference sequence). CDR3 in DNA: TGCAGTGCTAGAGACGGCCGGACAGGGCAAGAGACCCAGTACTTC. It is translated as CSARDGRTGQETQYF.

This clonotype was picked up a small number of times. This chain connects TRBV21-1 to TRBJ1-5. TRBV21-1 is shown as a pseudogene. This CDR3 has 14 amino acids. CDR3 sequence (DNA): TGTGCCAGGGCTAGAAGGCGGCCGAATCAGCCCCAGCATTTT. This codes for CARARRRPNQPQHF.

This clonotype was counted many times. The J gene is TRBJ2-1, the V gene TRBV24-1; 9 bases fit TRBD2. The germline gives CDR1 KGHDR, CDR2 SFDVKD. V was pared by 2 bases and J by 7 bases, with 11 bases of the junction left unmatched. The CDR3 is 17 residues long. CDR3 loop: CATSDSSASGKWNEQFF. The CDR3 DNA reads as TGTGCCACCAGTGATTCCTCGGCTAGCGGGAAATGGAATGAGCAGTTCTTC.

This clonotype turned up a few times. V and J are TRBV6-5 and TRBJ2-5, with 10 bases lining up with TRBD2. Per germline, CDR1 MNHEY and CDR2 SVGAGI. J was trimmed by 1 base and V by 2 bases; bases with no gene match: 7. The CDR3 has 17 residues. CDR3 sequence: CASSYPTSGEGQETQYF. The CDR3 nucleotides are TGTGCCAGCAGTTACCCTACTAGCGGGGAAGGCCAAGAGACCCAGTACTTC.